This is a list of T cell receptor beta chains from one sample in a study of technical replicates of blood from a handful of donors. The repertoire was sequenced with immunoSEQ multiplex PCR; TCRdb's copy has only in-frame clones and lacks some. The sample has 75,000 to 90,000 clones, about nine tenths seen once; the top ten hold 0.27%. Sequencing input: T cells isolated from PBMCs. The receptors were sampled from a human donor in good health. The CDR3 runs from the conserved cysteine through the conserved F or W. Each record gives: V gene, clone size, D gene, J gene, CDR3 protein, CDR3 DNA. The D gene is left open where the match is weak. Part of the rows lack a size; the others show once, few, many or a class for expanded clones.

TRBV7-9	NA	NA	TRBJ2-5	CASTPGRGETQYF	TGTGCCAGCACCCCGGGTAGGGGAGAGACCCAGTACTTC
TRBV6-5	NA	TRBD1	TRBJ1-2	CASRIQRDRVYGYTF	TGTGCCAGCAGAATACAAAGGGACAGGGTCTATGGCTACACCTTC
TRBV18	NA	TRBD1	TRBJ2-2	CASSPGTGTGELFF	TGTGCCAGCTCACCCGGGACAGGGACCGGGGAGCTGTTTTTT
TRBV6-1	few	NA	TRBJ1-1	CASNPLLNTEAFF	TGTGCCAGCAACCCACTCCTGAACACTGAAGCTTTCTTT
TRBV27	NA	NA	TRBJ1-4	CASSALQGTNEKLFF	TGTGCCAGCAGTGCCTTACAGGGAACTAATGAAAAACTGTTTTTT
TRBV18	NA	NA	TRBJ2-3	CASSPGAQGHGITDTQYF	TGTGCCAGCTCACCCGGGGCCCAGGGACACGGAATAACAGATACGCAGTATTTT
TRBV7-9	NA	NA	TRBJ1-5	CASSLDGRSQPQHF	TGTGCCAGCAGTTTGGACGGGAGGAGTCAGCCCCAGCATTTT
TRBV27	NA	NA	TRBJ2-1	CASSLKGINEQFF	TGTGCCAGCAGTTTAAAGGGGATCAATGAGCAGTTCTTC
TRBV27	NA	NA	TRBJ1-5	CASSPKREGYSNQPQHF	TGTGCCAGCAGCCCTAAGAGGGAAGGGTATAGCAATCAGCCCCAGCATTTT
TRBV7-8	NA	NA	TRBJ2-5	CASSLVAGARRETQYF	TGTGCCAGCAGCTTAGTGGCGGGGGCACGGAGGGAGACCCAGTACTTC
TRBV19	NA	NA	TRBJ1-2	CASSTPGQGFENYGYTF	TGTGCCAGTAGTACCCCGGGCCAGGGGTTCGAAAACTATGGCTACACCTTC
TRBV19	NA	NA	TRBJ2-5	CASSTAVITKETQYF	TGTGCCAGTAGTACGGCGGTTATAACGAAGGAGACCCAGTACTTC
TRBV6-5	NA	NA	TRBJ2-5	CASSYLGAGETQYF	TGTGCCAGCAGTTACCTTGGGGCCGGAGAGACCCAGTACTTC
TRBV11-2	few	NA	TRBJ1-1	CASSPRLFQGGTEAFF	TGTGCCAGCAGCCCCCGGTTGTTTCAGGGAGGCACTGAAGCTTTCTTT
TRBV5-1	few	TRBD2	TRBJ2-1	CASSRGVGEILFF	TGCGCCAGCAGCCGGGGGGTGGGGGAAATCTTGTTCTTC
TRBV29-1	NA	TRBD2	TRBJ2-2	CSVAPSSGRSGELFF	TGCAGCGTTGCCCCGTCTAGCGGGAGGTCCGGGGAGCTGTTTTTT
TRBV27	NA	NA	TRBJ1-2	CASSTPPGASYGYTF	TGTGCCAGCAGTACACCACCAGGGGCCAGCTATGGCTACACCTTC
TRBV9	NA	TRBD2	TRBJ2-1	CASSVVAGSHEQFF	TGTGCCAGCAGTGTTGTAGCGGGGAGCCATGAGCAGTTCTTC
TRBV5-1	few	NA	TRBJ1-2	CASSLDSTTRTF	TGCGCCAGCAGCTTGGATAGCACTACACGGACCTTC
TRBV30	NA	TRBD2	TRBJ2-7	CAWSAGLAGGYEQYF	TGTGCCTGGAGCGCCGGACTAGCGGGGGGCTACGAGCAGTACTTC
TRBV7-9	NA	TRBD1	TRBJ1-3	CASSWTGSSGNTIYF	TGTGCCAGCAGCTGGACAGGCTCATCTGGAAACACCATATATTTT
TRBV7-3	NA	TRBD1	TRBJ1-3	CASSQTGGLTGNTIYF	TGTGCCAGCAGCCAAACAGGGGGCCTTACTGGAAACACCATATATTTT
TRBV9	NA	TRBD2	TRBJ2-4	CASSAGLAGALQYF	TGTGCCAGCAGCGCTGGACTAGCGGGGGCTCTTCAGTACTTC
TRBV11-3	NA	NA	TRBJ2-7	CASSSPAGTYYF	TGTGCCAGCAGCTCACCAGCCGGGACATATTACTTC
TRBV5-8	NA	NA	TRBJ2-5	CASSLDRGGETQYF	TGTGCCAGCAGCTTGGACAGGGGGGGGGAGACCCAGTACTTC
TRBV29-1	NA	TRBD2	TRBJ2-7	CSATSGSAYEQYF	TGCAGCGCTACTAGCGGGAGCGCCTACGAGCAGTACTTC
TRBV19	NA	NA	TRBJ1-4	CASSIPAVGLGEKLFF	TGTGCCAGTAGTATACCTGCGGTCGGCCTAGGTGAAAAACTGTTTTTT